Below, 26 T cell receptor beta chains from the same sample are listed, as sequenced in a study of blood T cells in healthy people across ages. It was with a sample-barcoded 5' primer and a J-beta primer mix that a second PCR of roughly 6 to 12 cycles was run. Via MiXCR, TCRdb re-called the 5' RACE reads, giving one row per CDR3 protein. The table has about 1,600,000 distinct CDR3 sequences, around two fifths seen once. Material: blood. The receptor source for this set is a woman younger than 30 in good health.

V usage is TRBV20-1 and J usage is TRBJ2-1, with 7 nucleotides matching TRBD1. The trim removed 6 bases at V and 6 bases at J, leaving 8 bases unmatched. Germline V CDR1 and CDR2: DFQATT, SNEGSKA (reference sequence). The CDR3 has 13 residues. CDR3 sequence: CSAELTGTNEQFF. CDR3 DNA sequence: TGCAGTGCCGAACTGACAGGGACCAATGAGCAGTTCTTC.

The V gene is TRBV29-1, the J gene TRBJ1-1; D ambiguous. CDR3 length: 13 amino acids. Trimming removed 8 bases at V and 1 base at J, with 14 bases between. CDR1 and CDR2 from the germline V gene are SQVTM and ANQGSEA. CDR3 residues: CSFKKVSNTEAFF. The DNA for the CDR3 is TGCAGCTTTAAGAAGGTTTCGAACACTGAAGCTTTCTTT.

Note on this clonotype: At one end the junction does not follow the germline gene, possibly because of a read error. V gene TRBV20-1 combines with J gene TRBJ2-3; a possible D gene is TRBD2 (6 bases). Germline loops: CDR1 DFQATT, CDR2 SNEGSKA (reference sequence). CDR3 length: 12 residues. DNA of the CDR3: TGCAGGGCTAGGGAGGAGGGGGATACGCAGTATTTT. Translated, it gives CRAREEGDTQYF.

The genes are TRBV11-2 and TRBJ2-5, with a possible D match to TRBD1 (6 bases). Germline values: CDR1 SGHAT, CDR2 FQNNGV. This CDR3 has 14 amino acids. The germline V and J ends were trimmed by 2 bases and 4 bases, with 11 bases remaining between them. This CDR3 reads CASSLKSTGETQYF. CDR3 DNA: TGTGCCAGCAGCTTAAAGTCGACAGGAGAGACCCAGTACTTC.

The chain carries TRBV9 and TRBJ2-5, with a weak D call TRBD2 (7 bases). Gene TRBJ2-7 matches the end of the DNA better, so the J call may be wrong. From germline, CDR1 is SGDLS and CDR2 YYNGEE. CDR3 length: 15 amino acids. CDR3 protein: CASSGGTGGRGEQYF. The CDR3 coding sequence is TGTGCCAGCAGCGGTGGAACGGGAGGCAGGGGCGAGCAGTACTTC.

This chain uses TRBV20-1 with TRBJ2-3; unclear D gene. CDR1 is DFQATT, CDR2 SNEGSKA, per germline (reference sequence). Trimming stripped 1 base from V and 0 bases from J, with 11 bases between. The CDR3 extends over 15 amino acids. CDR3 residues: CSARAPLPSTDTQYF. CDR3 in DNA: TGCAGTGCTAGAGCTCCACTTCCTAGCACAGATACGCAGTATTTT.

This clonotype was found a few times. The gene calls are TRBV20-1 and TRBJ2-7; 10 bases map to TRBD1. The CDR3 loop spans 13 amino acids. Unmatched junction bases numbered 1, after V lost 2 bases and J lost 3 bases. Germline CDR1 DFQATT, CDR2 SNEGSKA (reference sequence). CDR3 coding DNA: TGCAGTGCTAGATGGGACAGGGGCTACGAGCAGTACTTC. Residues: CSARWDRGYEQYF.

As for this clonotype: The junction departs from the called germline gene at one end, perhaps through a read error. The CDR3 DNA is TGTACCAGCGATACCCGGCCAAATCAGCCCCAGCATTTT. The encoded protein is CTSDTRPNQPQHF. V gene TRBV28 combines with J gene TRBJ1-5; D gene ambiguous. Germline V gives CDR1 MDHEN, CDR2 SYDVKM. The CDR3 spans 13 residues.

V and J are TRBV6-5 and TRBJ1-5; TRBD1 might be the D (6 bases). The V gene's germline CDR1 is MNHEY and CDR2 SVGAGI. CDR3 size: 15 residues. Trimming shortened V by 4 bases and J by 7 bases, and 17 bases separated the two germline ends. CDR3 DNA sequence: TGTGCCAGCAGTTTTATGGCAGGGGACACCCAGCCCCAGCATTTT. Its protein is CASSFMAGDTQPQHF.

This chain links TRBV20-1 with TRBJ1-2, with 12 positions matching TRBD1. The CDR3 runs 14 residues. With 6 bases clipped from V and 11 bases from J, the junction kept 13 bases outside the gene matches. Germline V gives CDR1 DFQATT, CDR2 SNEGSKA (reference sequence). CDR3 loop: CSAEGLGQGAEYTF. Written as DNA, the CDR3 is TGCAGTGCCGAAGGGCTGGGACAGGGGGCCGAATACACCTTC.

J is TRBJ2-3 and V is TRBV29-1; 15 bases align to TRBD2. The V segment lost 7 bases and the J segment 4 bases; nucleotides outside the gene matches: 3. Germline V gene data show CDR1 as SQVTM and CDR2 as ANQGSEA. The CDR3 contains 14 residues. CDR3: CSDGLAGGADTQYF. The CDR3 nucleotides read TGCAGCGATGGACTAGCGGGAGGGGCAGATACGCAGTATTTT.

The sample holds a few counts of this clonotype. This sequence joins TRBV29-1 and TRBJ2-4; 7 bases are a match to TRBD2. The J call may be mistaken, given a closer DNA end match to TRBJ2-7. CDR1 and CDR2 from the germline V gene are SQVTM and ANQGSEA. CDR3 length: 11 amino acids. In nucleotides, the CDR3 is TGCAGCGCCTGGGGGGGCTACGAGCAGTACTTC. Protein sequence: CSAWGGYEQYF.

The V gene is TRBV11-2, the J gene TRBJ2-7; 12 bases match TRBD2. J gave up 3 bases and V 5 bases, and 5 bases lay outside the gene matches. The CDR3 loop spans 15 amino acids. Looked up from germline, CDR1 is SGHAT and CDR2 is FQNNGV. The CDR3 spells CASSPTSGRDYEQYF. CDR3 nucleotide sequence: TGTGCCAGCAGCCCGACTAGCGGGAGAGACTACGAGCAGTACTTC.

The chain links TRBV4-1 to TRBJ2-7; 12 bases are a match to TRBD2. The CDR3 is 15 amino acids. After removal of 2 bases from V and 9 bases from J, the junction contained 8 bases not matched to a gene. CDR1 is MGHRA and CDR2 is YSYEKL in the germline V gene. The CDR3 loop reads CASSQLAGGPISQYF. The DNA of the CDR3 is TGCGCCAGCAGCCAACTAGCGGGAGGGCCGATTTCGCAGTACTTC.

This CDR3 is CASSSRGAVIDTQYF. Written as DNA, the CDR3 is TGTGCCAGCAGCTCCCGAGGCGCCGTTATAGATACGCAGTATTTT. V usage is TRBV5-8 and J usage is TRBJ2-3; D not resolved. V lost 3 bases and J lost 5, with 16 bases in between. The CDR3 sequence is 15 residues long. Germline assignment: CDR1 SGHTS and CDR2 YDEGEE.

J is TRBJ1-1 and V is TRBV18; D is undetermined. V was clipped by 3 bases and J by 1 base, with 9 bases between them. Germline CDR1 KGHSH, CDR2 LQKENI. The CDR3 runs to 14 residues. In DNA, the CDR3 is TGTGCCAGCTCACCGCGGAGCGCGAACACTGAAGCTTTCTTT. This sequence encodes CASSPRSANTEAFF.

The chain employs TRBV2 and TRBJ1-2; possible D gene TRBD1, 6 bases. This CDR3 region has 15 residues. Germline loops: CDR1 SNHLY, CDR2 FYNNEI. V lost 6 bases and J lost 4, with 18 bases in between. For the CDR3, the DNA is TGTGCCAGCAGCCCCCTGACAGGTTCCGGCTATGGCTACACCTTC. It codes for CASSPLTGSGYGYTF.

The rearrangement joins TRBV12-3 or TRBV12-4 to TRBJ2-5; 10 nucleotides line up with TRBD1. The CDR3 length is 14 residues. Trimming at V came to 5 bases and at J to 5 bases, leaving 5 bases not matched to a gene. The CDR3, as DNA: TGTGCCAGCAGTGCCAGACAGGGGGCTGAGACCCAGTACTTC. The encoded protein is CASSARQGAETQYF.

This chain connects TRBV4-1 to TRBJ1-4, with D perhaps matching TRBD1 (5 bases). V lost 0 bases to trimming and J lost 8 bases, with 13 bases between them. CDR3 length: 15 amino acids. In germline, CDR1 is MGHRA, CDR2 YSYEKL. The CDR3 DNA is TGCGCCAGCAGCCAAGAGTCAGGGATTAGGGAAAAACTGTTTTTT. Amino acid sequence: CASSQESGIREKLFF.

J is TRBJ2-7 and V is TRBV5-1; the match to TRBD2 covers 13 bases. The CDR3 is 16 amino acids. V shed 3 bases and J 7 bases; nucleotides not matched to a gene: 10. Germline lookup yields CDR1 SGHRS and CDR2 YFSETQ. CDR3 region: CASSSGTSGIYNEQYF. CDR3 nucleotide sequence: TGCGCCAGCAGCTCTGGGACTAGCGGGATCTACAATGAGCAGTACTTC. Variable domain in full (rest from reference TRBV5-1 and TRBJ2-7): KAGVTQTPRYLIKTRGQQVTLSCSPISGHRSVSWYQQTPGQGLQFLFEYFSETQRNKGNFPGRFSGRQFSNSRSEMNVSTLELGDSALYLCASSSGTSGIYNEQYFGPGTRLTVT.

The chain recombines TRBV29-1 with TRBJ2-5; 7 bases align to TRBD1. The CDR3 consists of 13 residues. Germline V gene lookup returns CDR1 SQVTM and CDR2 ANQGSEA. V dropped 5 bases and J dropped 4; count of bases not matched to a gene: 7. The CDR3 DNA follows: TGCAGCGTTACAGGGGTGGGGCGAGAGACCCAGTACTTC. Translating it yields CSVTGVGRETQYF.

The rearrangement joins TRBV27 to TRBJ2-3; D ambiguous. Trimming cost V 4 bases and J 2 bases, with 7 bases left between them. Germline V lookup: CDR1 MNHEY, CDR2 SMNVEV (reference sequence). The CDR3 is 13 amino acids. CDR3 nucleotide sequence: TGTGCCAGCAGTTCCCTAGTCACAGATACGCAGTATTTT. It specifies CASSSLVTDTQYF.

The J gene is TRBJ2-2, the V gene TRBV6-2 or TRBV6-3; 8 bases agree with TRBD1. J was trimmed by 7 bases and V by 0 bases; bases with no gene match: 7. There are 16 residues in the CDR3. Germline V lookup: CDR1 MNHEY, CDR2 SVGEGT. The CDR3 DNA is TGTGCCAGCAGTTACTCGCAGGGGGCGTCCGTCGGGGAGCTGTTTTTT. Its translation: CASSYSQGASVGELFF.

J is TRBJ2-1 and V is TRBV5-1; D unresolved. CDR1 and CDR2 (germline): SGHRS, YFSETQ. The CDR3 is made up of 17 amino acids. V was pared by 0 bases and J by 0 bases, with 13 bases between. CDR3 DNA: TGCGCCAGCAGCTTGGAAGGCAGCCCCAGCTCCTACAATGAGCAGTTCTTC. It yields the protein CASSLEGSPSSYNEQFF.

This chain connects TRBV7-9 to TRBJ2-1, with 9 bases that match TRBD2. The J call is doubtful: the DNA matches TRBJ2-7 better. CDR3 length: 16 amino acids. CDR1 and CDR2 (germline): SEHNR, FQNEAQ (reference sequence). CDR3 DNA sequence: TGTGCCAGCAGCTGGATAGCGGGGGCCTCCTACAATGAGCAGTACTTC. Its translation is CASSWIAGASYNEQYF.

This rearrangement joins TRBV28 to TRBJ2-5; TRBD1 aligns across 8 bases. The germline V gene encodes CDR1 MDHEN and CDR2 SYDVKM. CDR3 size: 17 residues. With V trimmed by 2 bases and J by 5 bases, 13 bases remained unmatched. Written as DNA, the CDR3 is TGTGCCAGCAGTTTAGGGGACCGGACAGGGTCTAGGGAGACCCAGTACTTC. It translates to CASSLGDRTGSRETQYF.